The 23 T cell receptor beta chains given below trace back to one sample, sequenced in a study of shared clonotypes between healthy human individuals. Profiled with immunoSEQ multiplex PCR; TCRdb holds only in-frame clones, not every one. The sample carries about 510,000 clones, about four fifths recorded once. The sequencing sample was made of PBMCs. All receptors come from a woman in her thirties or forties in good health. Some clones in this sample may be carry-over from other donors' samples.

This clone has only a few counts. CDR3 sequence reads: CASTSGVTDTQYF. CDR3 nucleotides: TGTGCCAGTACTAGCGGGGTCACAGATACGCAGTATTTT. V and J are TRBV19 and TRBJ2-3; 9 nucleotides line up with TRBD2. Germline V gene sequence: CDR1 LNHDA, CDR2 SQIVND (reference sequence). This CDR3 is built from 13 residues. Trimming took 7 bases from V and 2 from J; bases not matched to a gene: 1.

The sample holds one count of this clone. The chain employs TRBV5-6 and TRBJ2-5, with 8 bases fitting TRBD2. Trimming at V came to 4 bases and at J to 2 bases, leaving 10 bases not matched to a gene. The CDR3 sequence is 16 residues long. The germline CDR1 and CDR2 sequences are SGHDT and YYEEEE. The CDR3: CASSPPWAGGQETQYF. In DNA form, the CDR3 reads TGTGCCAGCAGCCCCCCTTGGGCGGGGGGACAAGAGACCCAGTACTTC.

The CDR3 DNA sequence: TGTGCCAGCAGCGCAACTATCACCGGGGAGCTGTTTTTT. Protein: CASSATITGELFF. The rearrangement links TRBV9 to TRBJ2-2, with D uncertain. The V end lost 3 bases, the J end lost 4 bases, and 7 bases lay between the germline ends. This CDR3 region has 13 residues. Germline V gene lookup returns CDR1 SGDLS and CDR2 YYNGEE.

CDR3 sequence (DNA): TGCGCCAGCAGCCAAATAGGTACAAGGACCTCCTACGAGCAGTACTTC. Translated: CASSQIGTRTSYEQYF. The V gene is TRBV4-1, the J gene TRBJ2-7; the D is unclear. V lost 2 bases, J lost 0 bases, and 14 bases lay in between. The CDR3 consists of 16 residues. Germline CDR1 reads MGHRA; CDR2 reads YSYEKL.

The chain recombines TRBV4-2 with TRBJ1-2, with D uncertain. CDR1 is LGHNA and CDR2 is YNFKEQ in the germline V gene. The CDR3 runs to 14 residues. V was cut by 0 bases and J by 4 bases, with 9 bases left in between. The chain's CDR3 is CASSQDPGSYGYTF. The CDR3 region has the DNA TGTGCCAGCAGCCAAGACCCTGGGAGCTATGGCTACACCTTC.

The chain employs TRBV4-1 and TRBJ1-1; 9 positions agree with TRBD1. V lost 1 base, J lost 3 bases, and 9 bases stayed unmatched. Per the germline V gene, CDR1 is MGHRA and CDR2 is YSYEKL. The CDR3 has 17 residues. The CDR3 bases are TGCGCCAGCAGCCAAGGCCCGGGACAGGGAAGGGACACTGAAGCTTTCTTT. Translation gives CASSQGPGQGRDTEAFF.

The chain has TRBV7-8 and TRBJ2-5, with 11 bases matching TRBD2. The DNA end lines up better with TRBJ2-7; the J call may be wrong. Germline loops: CDR1 SGHVS, CDR2 FQNEAQ. The length of the CDR3 is 16 residues. The CDR3, as DNA: TGTGCCAGCAGCTTAGACTCACTAGCGGGAGCTGGCGAGCAGTACTTC. Protein sequence: CASSLDSLAGAGEQYF.

The chain carries TRBV4-2 and TRBJ2-5; D may be TRBD1 (5 bases). The length of the CDR3 is 16 residues. Germline V gene lookup returns CDR1 LGHNA and CDR2 YNFKEQ. V lost 4 bases, J lost 0 bases, and 15 bases lay in between. The chain's CDR3 is CASSLSTVGYQETQYF. CDR3 sequence (DNA): TGTGCCAGCAGCCTTTCGACAGTTGGCTACCAAGAGACCCAGTACTTC.

This clone was seen at least ten times. The chain joins TRBV5-4 to TRBJ2-2; D is possibly TRBD1 or TRBD2 (5 bases each). Germline CDR1 reads SGHNT; CDR2 reads YYREEE (reference sequence). The CDR3 contains 13 residues. The V gene lost 0 bases and the J gene lost 7 bases, with 7 bases spanning the gap. The chain's CDR3 is CASSLGGFGELFF. The CDR3, as DNA: TGTGCCAGCAGCTTGGGGGGGTTCGGGGAGCTGTTTTTT.

This chain joins TRBV5-6 and TRBJ2-7, with a weak D call TRBD1 (6 bases). Germline V CDR1 and CDR2: SGHDT, YYEEEE. The CDR3 sequence is 13 residues long. V shed 6 bases and J shed 2 bases, with 12 bases lying between them. CDR3 sequence reads: CASTLKGAYEQYF. The CDR3, as DNA: TGTGCCAGCACCCTTAAGGGGGCCTACGAGCAGTACTTC.

The chain employs TRBV6-4 and TRBJ2-3; 7 bases fit TRBD2. The V gene's germline CDR1 is MRHNA and CDR2 SNTAGT. The V and J ends lost 4 bases and 4 bases, in that order; junction bases with no gene match: 8. The CDR3 consists of 15 residues. The CDR3 nucleotides read TGTGCCAGCAGTGTTCAAAGCGGGGAAGCAGATACGCAGTATTTT. Translation gives CASSVQSGEADTQYF.

The chain carries TRBV5-1 and TRBJ2-1; 7 bases are a match to TRBD2. The V segment lost 3 bases and the J segment 9 bases; nucleotides outside the gene matches: 3. This CDR3 is built from 12 residues. The germline CDR1 and CDR2 sequences are SGHRS and YFSETQ. The CDR3 region has the DNA TGCGCCAGCAGCTCGACTAGCATTGAGCAGTTCTTC. It translates to CASSSTSIEQFF.

Of note for this clone: One end of the junction fails to match germline, which may point to a read error. The J gene is TRBJ2-1, the V gene TRBV25-1; the D call may be TRBD1 or TRBD2 (7 bases each). This CDR3 comprises 18 residues. Per the germline V gene, CDR1 is MGHDK and CDR2 is SYGVNS. The CDR3 bases are TGTGCCAGCAGCGAATCAGGGGGAGGGTGGCGGGTCTACAATGAGCAGTTCTTC. This translates into CASSESGGGWRVYNEQFF.

The J gene is TRBJ1-1, the V gene TRBV6-1; maybe TRBD1 (5 bases). Germline V lookup: CDR1 MNHNS, CDR2 SASEGT. CDR3 length: 14 residues. V was shortened by 2 bases and J by 10 bases, with 17 bases between the two germline ends. The CDR3 sequence is CASSEFDQGARAFF. DNA of the CDR3: TGTGCCAGCAGTGAATTCGACCAGGGAGCGAGAGCTTTCTTT.

The chain combines TRBV28 with TRBJ1-1; D is unresolved. CDR1 MDHEN and CDR2 SYDVKM come from the germline V gene. Deletions cut 3 bases from V and 0 bases from J, with 14 bases between. There are 16 residues in the CDR3. The CDR3 DNA reads as TGTGCCAGCAGTTTCGCCGCACGATCCTTGAACACTGAAGCTTTCTTT. As protein: CASSFAARSLNTEAFF.

The chain employs TRBV7-2 and TRBJ1-3, with D possibly being TRBD1 (5 bases). The length of the CDR3 is 18 residues. The germline V and J ends were trimmed by 2 bases and 0 bases, with 17 bases remaining between them. Germline assignment: CDR1 SGHTA and CDR2 FQGNSA. The CDR3 sequence is CASSLSFGASHSGNTIYF. The CDR3 bases are TGTGCCAGCAGCTTATCTTTTGGGGCCTCACACTCTGGAAACACCATATATTTT.

This chain joins TRBV30 and TRBJ2-5, with D unclear. CDR1 and CDR2 from the germline V gene are GTSNPN and SVGIG (reference sequence). The CDR3 has 13 amino acids. Trimming shortened V by 0 bases and J by 11 bases, and 16 bases separated the two germline ends. In DNA form, the CDR3 reads TGTGCCTGGAGTGTCTCTTCCCCCTCCGGGCAGTACTTC. This encodes CAWSVSSPSGQYF.

This sequence joins TRBV4-2 and TRBJ2-7; TRBD1 aligns across 7 bases. V was pared by 0 bases and J by 1 base, with 6 bases of the junction left unmatched. This CDR3 spans 16 amino acids. Germline lookup yields CDR1 LGHNA and CDR2 YNFKEQ. CDR3 sequence: CASSQDDRVISYEQYF. Written as DNA, the CDR3 is TGTGCCAGCAGCCAAGACGACAGGGTTATATCCTACGAGCAGTACTTC.

Points on this clone: Distinct nucleotide sequences in the sample also encode this CDR3. The J gene is TRBJ1-1, the V gene TRBV9; D might be TRBD1 (5 bases). Germline V lookup: CDR1 SGDLS, CDR2 YYNGEE. Deletions cut 0 bases from V and 4 bases from J, with 13 bases between. The CDR3 length is 15 residues. CDR3 amino acids: CASSVDPRRGTEAFF. The CDR3 coding sequence is TGTGCCAGCAGCGTAGATCCACGAAGGGGCACTGAAGCTTTCTTT. Supplemented by reference TRBV9 and TRBJ1-1, the full variable domain reads DSGVTQTPKHLITATGQRVTLRCSPRSGDLSVYWYQQSLDQGLQFLIQYYNGEERAKGNILERFSAQQFPDLHSELNLSSLELGDSALYFCASSVDPRRGTEAFFGQGTRLTVV.

Concerning this clone: Additional DNA sequences in this sample encode the identical CDR3. V is TRBV27 and J is TRBJ1-1, with D uncertain. Germline lookup yields CDR1 MNHEY and CDR2 SMNVEV (reference sequence). The CDR3 sequence is 12 residues long. V was shortened by 8 bases and J by 4 bases, with 11 bases between the two germline ends. The CDR3 DNA sequence: TGTGCCAGCTCACGGGGAGGCACTGAAGCTTTCTTT. Residues: CASSRGGTEAFF.

Written as DNA, the CDR3 is TGCAGCGTTGAAGATCTTGGCGAAAAACTGTTTTTT. Protein product: CSVEDLGEKLFF. V and J are TRBV29-1 and TRBJ1-4; D remains ambiguous. Trimming stripped 0 bases from V and 8 bases from J, with 7 bases between. The CDR3 runs to 12 residues. The V gene's germline CDR1 is SQVTM and CDR2 ANQGSEA. Complete variable domain (other parts from reference TRBV29-1 and TRBJ1-4): SAVISQKPSRDICQRGTSLTIQCQVDSQVTMMFWYRQQPGQSLTLIATANQGSEATYESGFVIDKFPISRPNLTFSTLTVSNMSPEDSSIYLCSVEDLGEKLFFGSGTQLSVL.

The chain links TRBV19 to TRBJ1-2; D not certain. V was shortened by 4 bases and J by 2 bases, with 8 bases between the two germline ends. The CDR3 has 13 amino acids. CDR1 is LNHDA and CDR2 is SQIVND in the germline V gene (reference sequence). CDR3 in amino acids: CASSSAENYGYTF. The CDR3, as DNA: TGTGCCAGTAGTAGTGCAGAAAACTATGGCTACACCTTC.

The genes are TRBV27 and TRBJ2-3; 16 bases line up with TRBD2. There are 18 residues in the CDR3. Trimming cost V 4 bases and J 0 bases; bases outside gene matches: 4. CDR1 is MNHEY and CDR2 is SMNVEV in the germline V gene (reference sequence). For the CDR3, the DNA is TGTGCCAGCAGTTCCCCGGGACTAGCGGGAGGGAGCACAGATACGCAGTATTTT. Amino acids: CASSSPGLAGGSTDTQYF.